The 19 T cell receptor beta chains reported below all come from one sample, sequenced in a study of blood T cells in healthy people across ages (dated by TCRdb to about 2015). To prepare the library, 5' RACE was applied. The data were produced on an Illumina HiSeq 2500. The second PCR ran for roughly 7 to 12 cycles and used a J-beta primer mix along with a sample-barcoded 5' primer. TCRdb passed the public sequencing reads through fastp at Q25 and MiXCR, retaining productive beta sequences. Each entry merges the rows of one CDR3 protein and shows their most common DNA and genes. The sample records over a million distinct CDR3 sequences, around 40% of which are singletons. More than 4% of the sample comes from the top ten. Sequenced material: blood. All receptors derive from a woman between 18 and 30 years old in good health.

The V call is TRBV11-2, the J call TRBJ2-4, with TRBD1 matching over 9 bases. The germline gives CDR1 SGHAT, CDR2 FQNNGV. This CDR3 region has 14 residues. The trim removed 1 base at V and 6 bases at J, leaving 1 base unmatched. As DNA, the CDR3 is TGTGCCAGCAGCTTAGCGGGACAGGGAAACATTCAGTACTTC. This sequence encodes CASSLAGQGNIQYF.

CDR3 protein: CASSPEGGEQFF. CDR3 sequence (DNA): TGTGCCAGCAGCCCGGAGGGGGGTGAGCAGTTCTTC. The chain links TRBV5-6 to TRBJ2-1; either TRBD1 or TRBD2 may supply D (6 bases each). The CDR3 spans 12 residues. Per the germline V gene, CDR1 is SGHDT and CDR2 is YYEEEE. V shed 4 bases and J shed 9 bases, with 11 bases lying between them.

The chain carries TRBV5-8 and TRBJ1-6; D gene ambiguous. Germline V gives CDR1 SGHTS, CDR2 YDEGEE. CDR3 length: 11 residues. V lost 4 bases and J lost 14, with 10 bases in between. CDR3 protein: CASSPSVALHF. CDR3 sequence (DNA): TGTGCCAGCAGCCCCAGCGTCGCCCTCCACTTT.

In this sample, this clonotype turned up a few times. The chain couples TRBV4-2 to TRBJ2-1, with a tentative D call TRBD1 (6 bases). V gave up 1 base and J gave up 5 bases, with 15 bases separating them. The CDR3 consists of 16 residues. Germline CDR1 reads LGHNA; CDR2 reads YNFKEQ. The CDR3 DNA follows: TGTGCCAGCAGCCAAGTGAGGACAGCGGTAGACAATGAGCAGTTCTTC. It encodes CASSQVRTAVDNEQFF.

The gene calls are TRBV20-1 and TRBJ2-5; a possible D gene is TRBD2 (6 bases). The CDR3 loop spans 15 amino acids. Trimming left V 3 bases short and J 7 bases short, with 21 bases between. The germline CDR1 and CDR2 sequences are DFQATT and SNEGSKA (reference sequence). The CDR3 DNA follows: TGCAGTGCTAGGGCCGGGACGGGAGTATCCGTGACCCAGTACTTC. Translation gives CSARAGTGVSVTQYF.

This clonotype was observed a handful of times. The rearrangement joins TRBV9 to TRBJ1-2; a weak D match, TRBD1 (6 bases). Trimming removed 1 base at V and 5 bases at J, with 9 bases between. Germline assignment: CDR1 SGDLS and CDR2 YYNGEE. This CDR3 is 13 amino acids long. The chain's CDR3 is CASSVFQGYGYTF. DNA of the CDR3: TGTGCCAGCAGCGTATTTCAGGGGTATGGCTACACCTTC.

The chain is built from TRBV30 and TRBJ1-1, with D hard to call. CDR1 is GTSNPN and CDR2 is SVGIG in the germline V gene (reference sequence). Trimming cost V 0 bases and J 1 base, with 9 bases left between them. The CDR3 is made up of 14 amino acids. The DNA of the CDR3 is TGTGCCTGGAGTGTACACGCCAAGAACACTGAAGCTTTCTTT. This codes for CAWSVHAKNTEAFF.

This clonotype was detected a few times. CDR3 DNA sequence: TGTGCCAGCAGCTTACCAGCGGGGGGACATAGGGATGAGCAGTTCTTC. Translation gives CASSLPAGGHRDEQFF. The rearrangement uses TRBV13 and TRBJ2-1; 9 bases match TRBD2. Germline CDR1 is PRHDT and CDR2 is FYEKMQ (reference sequence). CDR3 length: 16 residues. V shed 2 bases, J shed 8 bases, and the junction held 10 bases outside the gene matches.

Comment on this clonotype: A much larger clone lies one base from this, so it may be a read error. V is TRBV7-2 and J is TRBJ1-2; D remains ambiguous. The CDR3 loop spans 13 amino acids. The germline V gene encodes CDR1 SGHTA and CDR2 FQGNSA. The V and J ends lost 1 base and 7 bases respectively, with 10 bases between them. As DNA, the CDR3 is TGTGCCAGCAGCTTAGACGGATACTCTGGCTACACCTTC. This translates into CASSLDGYSGYTF.

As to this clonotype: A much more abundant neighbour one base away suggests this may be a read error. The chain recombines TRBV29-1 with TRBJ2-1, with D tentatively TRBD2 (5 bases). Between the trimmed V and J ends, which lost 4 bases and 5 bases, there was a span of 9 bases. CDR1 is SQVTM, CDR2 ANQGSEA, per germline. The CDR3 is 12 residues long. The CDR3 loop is CSVVDYDNEQFF. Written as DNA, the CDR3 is TGCAGCGTTGTAGACTACGACAATGAGCAGTTCTTC.

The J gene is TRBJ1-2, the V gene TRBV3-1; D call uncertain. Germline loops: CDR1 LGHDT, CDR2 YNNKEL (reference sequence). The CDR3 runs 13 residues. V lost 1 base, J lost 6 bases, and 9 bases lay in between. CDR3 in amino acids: CASSQARRNGYTF. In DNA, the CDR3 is TGTGCCAGCAGCCAAGCTAGGAGGAATGGCTACACCTTC. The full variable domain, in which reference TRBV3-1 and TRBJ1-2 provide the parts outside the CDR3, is DTAVSQTPKYLVTQMGNDKSIKCEQNLGHDTMYWYKQDSKKFLKIMFSYNNKELIINETVPNRFSPKSPDKAHLNLHINSLELGDSAVYFCASSQARRNGYTFGSGTRLTVV.

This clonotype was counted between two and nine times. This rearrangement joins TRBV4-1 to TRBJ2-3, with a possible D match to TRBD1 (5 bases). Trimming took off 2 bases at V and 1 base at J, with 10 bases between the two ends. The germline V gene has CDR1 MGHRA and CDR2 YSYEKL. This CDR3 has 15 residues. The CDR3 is CASSQPLTGTDTQYF. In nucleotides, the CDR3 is TGCGCCAGCAGCCAACCGCTGACAGGCACAGATACGCAGTATTTT.

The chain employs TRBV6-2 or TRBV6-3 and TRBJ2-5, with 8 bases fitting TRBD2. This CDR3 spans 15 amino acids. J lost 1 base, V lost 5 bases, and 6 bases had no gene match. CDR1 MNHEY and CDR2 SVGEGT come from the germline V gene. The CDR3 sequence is CASSPGLGIQETQYF. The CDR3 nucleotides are TGTGCCAGCAGTCCGGGACTAGGGATCCAAGAGACCCAGTACTTC.

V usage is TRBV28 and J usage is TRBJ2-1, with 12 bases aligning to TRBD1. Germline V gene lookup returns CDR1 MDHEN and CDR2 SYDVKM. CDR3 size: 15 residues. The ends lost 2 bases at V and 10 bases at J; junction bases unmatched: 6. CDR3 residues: CASSLGTGGFYEQFF. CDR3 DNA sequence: TGTGCCAGCAGTTTAGGGACAGGGGGCTTCTACGAGCAGTTCTTC.

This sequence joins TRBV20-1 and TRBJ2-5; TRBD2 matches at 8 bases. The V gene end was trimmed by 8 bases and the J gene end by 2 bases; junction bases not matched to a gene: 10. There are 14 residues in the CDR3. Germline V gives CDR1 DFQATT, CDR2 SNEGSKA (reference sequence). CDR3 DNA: TGCAGTCCCGGGGGGGAGGACTCACAAGAGACCCAGTACTTC. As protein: CSPGGEDSQETQYF.

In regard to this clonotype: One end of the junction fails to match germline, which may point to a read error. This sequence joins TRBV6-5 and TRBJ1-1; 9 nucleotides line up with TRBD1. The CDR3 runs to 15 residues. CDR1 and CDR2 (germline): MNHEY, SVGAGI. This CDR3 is CASSDSGTGYTEAFF. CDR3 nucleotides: TGTGCCAGCAGTGACTCCGGGACAGGGTACACTGAAGCTTTCTTT.

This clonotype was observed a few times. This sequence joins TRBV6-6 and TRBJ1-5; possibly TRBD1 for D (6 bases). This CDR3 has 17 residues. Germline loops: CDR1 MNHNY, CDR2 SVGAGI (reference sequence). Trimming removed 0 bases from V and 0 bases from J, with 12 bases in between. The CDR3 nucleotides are TGTGCCAGCAGTTACTCGCGCGAGGGGGATAGCAATCAGCCCCAGCATTTT. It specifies CASSYSREGDSNQPQHF.

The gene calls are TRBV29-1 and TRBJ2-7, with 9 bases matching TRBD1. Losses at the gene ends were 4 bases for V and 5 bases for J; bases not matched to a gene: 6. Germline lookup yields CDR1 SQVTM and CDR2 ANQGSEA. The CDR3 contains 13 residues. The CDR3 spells CSVVGTGLNEQYF. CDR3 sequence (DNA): TGCAGCGTTGTCGGGACAGGGTTAAACGAGCAGTACTTC.

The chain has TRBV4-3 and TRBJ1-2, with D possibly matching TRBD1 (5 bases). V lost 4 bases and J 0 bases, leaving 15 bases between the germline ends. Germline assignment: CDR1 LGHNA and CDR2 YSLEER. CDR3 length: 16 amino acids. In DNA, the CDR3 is TGCGCCAGCAGCCTCTCGACTGGGACCCCTAACTATGGCTACACCTTC. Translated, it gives CASSLSTGTPNYGYTF.